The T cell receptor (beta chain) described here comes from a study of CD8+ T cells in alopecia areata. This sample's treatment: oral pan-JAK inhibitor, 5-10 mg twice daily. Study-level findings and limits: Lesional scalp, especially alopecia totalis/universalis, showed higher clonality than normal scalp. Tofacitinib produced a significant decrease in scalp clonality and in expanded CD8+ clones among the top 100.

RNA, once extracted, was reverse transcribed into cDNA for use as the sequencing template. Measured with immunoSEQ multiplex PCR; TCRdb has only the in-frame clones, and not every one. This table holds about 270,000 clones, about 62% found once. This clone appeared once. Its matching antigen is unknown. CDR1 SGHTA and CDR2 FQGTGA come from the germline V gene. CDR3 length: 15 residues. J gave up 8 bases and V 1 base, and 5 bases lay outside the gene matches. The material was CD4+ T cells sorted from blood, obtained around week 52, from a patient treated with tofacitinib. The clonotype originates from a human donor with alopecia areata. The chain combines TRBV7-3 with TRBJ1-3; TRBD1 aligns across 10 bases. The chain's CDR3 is CASSLKIDRGHTIYF. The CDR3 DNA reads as TGTGCCAGCAGCTTAAAGATCGACAGGGGGCACACCATATATTTT.